One T cell receptor beta chain is described in this entry. V lost 8 bases and J lost 5; bases outside the gene matches: 11. This CDR3 is 16 amino acids long. Germline CDR1 is WSHSY and CDR2 is SAAADI. The assay, immunoSEQ v3.0, was run at survey level. TCRdb's copy holds only in-frame clones and misses some; the assay was immunoSEQ multiplex PCR. In the table there are some 28,000 clones, around 78% of which are singletons. This entry comes from a study of long-term antiretroviral therapy in people with HIV. This TCR was sampled from a man in his late teens or twenties with HIV. The chain joins TRBV10-2 to TRBJ2-2; 10 bases align to TRBD2. Specimen: unsorted PBMCs, collected 1.5 years before starting antiretroviral therapy. The CDR3 coding sequence is TGCGCCAGCGGTGGAGCGGGGGGGCCGCGAACCGGGGAGCTGTTTTTT. Protein product: CASGGAGGPRTGELFF.